Each of the 9 T cell receptor beta chains below was sequenced from the same sample in a study of cytomegalovirus exposure and HLA in healthy donors. PCR primers comprised 60 Vbeta and 13 Jbeta primers. Here immunoSEQ multiplex PCR was the method, and the copy in TCRdb shows in-frame clones only, minus some. The sample lists about 94,000 clones, about three fifths occurring once. The sample was PBMCs. The receptors come from a man in his thirties or forties in good health and CMV-seronegative.

In this sample, this clone turned up a few times. This chain uses TRBV7-2 with TRBJ2-7; 8 bases align to TRBD2. This CDR3 contains 15 residues. CDR1 is SGHTA, CDR2 FQGNSA, per germline. V was pared by 5 bases and J by 2 bases, with 8 bases of the junction left unmatched. CDR3 residues: CASSLRGGRTYEQYF. CDR3 nucleotides: TGTGCCAGCAGCCTCCGGGGGGGTCGCACCTACGAGCAGTACTTC.

This rearrangement joins TRBV7-9 to TRBJ1-1, with D possibly matching TRBD1 (5 bases). From germline, CDR1 is SEHNR and CDR2 FQNEAQ (reference sequence). Trimming cost V 6 bases and J 5 bases, with 22 bases left between them. The CDR3 length is 16 residues. The CDR3 protein is CASSPRGGGIKTEAFF. The CDR3 DNA reads TGTGCCAGCAGTCCTCGAGGCGGGGGGATTAAGACTGAAGCTTTCTTT. Drawing the rest from reference TRBV7-9 and TRBJ1-1, the complete variable domain is DTGVSQNPRHKITKRGQNVTFRCDPISEHNRLYWYRQTLGQGPEFLTYFQNEAQLEKSRLLSDRFSAERPKGSFSTLEIQRTEQGDSAMYLCASSPRGGGIKTEAFFGQGTRLTVV.

CDR3 residues: CASSQEFRANTEAFF. In DNA form, the CDR3 reads TGTGCCAGCAGCCAAGAATTCAGGGCGAACACTGAAGCTTTCTTT. V gene TRBV4-2 combines with J gene TRBJ1-1, with a weak D call TRBD1 (5 bases). Germline CDR1 LGHNA, CDR2 YNFKEQ. Trimming shortened V by 0 bases and J by 1 base, and 9 bases separated the two germline ends. The CDR3 loop spans 15 amino acids.

This clone showed up just a few times. V gene TRBV6-5 combines with J gene TRBJ1-1; D not resolved. The CDR3 consists of 12 residues. Germline CDR1 and CDR2: MNHEY and SVGAGI. The ends were cut back, 5 bases at V and 7 bases at J, with 11 bases in the middle. In DNA, the CDR3 is TGTGCCAGCAGTGTGGTACTGTATGAAGCTTTCTTT. This encodes CASSVVLYEAFF.

The CDR3 region has the DNA TGTGCCAGTAGTCCGACCCCGGGACAGGCCTACTATGGCTACACCTTC. This translates into CASSPTPGQAYYGYTF. The chain uses TRBV19 and TRBJ1-2; 8 nucleotides match TRBD1. The length of the CDR3 is 16 residues. CDR1 is LNHDA, CDR2 SQIVND, per germline (reference sequence). V lost 5 bases and J lost 3; bases outside the gene matches: 11.

This clone occurred a few times. This chain joins TRBV27 and TRBJ2-3; 9 nucleotides match TRBD2. The germline V gene has CDR1 MNHEY and CDR2 SMNVEV (reference sequence). J lost 3 bases, V lost 2 bases, and 18 bases had no gene match. This CDR3 is built from 20 residues. The CDR3 bases are TGTGCCAGCAGTTTAGGGTTTGCGGGAGGGCCATGGAGTAGGACAGATACGCAGTATTTT. It specifies CASSLGFAGGPWSRTDTQYF.

This clone was counted a few times. The chain combines TRBV10-3 with TRBJ2-1, with D perhaps TRBD2 (6 bases). Per germline, CDR1 ENHRY and CDR2 SYGVKD. V lost 7 bases to trimming and J lost 9 bases, with 13 bases between them. This CDR3 region has 12 residues. DNA for the CDR3: TGTGCCATCATCGTGGGGGGAACTGAGCAGTTCTTC. Its translation is CAIIVGGTEQFF.

V and J are TRBV19 and TRBJ1-1; no clear D gene. The CDR3 totals 16 residues. From germline, CDR1 is LNHDA and CDR2 SQIVND (reference sequence). The ends were cut back, 3 bases at V and 2 bases at J, with 16 bases in the middle. Written as DNA, the CDR3 is TGTGCCAGTAGTATGATCAGGTCCACCCGAAACACTGAAGCTTTCTTT. It translates to CASSMIRSTRNTEAFF.

The chain joins TRBV19 to TRBJ1-5, with 8 nucleotides matching TRBD1. V shed 10 bases and J 1 base; nucleotides not matched to a gene: 6. Germline CDR1 reads LNHDA; CDR2 reads SQIVND (reference sequence). The CDR3 has 14 residues. CDR3 region: CATQGQASNQPQHF. CDR3 in DNA: TGTGCCACCCAGGGACAGGCCAGCAATCAGCCCCAGCATTTT.